This record covers a single T cell receptor beta chain. The method was immunoSEQ multiplex PCR; TCRdb's version includes in-frame clones alone and lacks a portion of them. Of hundreds of thousands of clones in the sample, 80% to 90% were seen once. The data are from a study of blood T cell repertoires in COVID-19. From germline, CDR1 is SNHLY and CDR2 FYNNEI. J was trimmed by 7 bases and V by 4 bases; bases with no gene match: 9. The CDR3 spans 14 residues. The TCR sequence derives from a man between 35 and 55 years old with acute or convalescent COVID-19. The rearrangement uses TRBV2 and TRBJ1-2, with 7 bases aligning to TRBD1. Source material: peripheral blood. CDR3: CASSVGGGEGGYTF. The CDR3 region has the DNA TGTGCCAGCAGTGTTGGAGGGGGCGAGGGTGGCTACACCTTC.